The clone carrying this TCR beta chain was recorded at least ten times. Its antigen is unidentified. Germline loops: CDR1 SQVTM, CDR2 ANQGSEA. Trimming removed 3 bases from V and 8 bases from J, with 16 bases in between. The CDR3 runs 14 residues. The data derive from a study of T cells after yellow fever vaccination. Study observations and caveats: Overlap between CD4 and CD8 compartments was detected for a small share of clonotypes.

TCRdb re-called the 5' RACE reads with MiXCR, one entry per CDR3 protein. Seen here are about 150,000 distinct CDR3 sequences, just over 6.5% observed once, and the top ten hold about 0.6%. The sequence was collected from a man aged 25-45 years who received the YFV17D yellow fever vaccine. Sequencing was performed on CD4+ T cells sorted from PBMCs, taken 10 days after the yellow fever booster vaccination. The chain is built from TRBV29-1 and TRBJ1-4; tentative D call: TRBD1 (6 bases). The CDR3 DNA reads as TGCAGCGTTGATCAGGGGAAGCCGTCGGAAAAACTGTTTTTT. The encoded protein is CSVDQGKPSEKLFF.